A single sample gave rise to the 29 T cell receptor beta chains below, sequenced in a study of blood T cell repertoires in COVID-19. Libraries were prepared by immunoSEQ multiplex PCR; TCRdb keeps only in-frame clonotypes and omits some of them. The sample lists about 150,000 clones, around 80% occurring once. The sample was PBMCs or T cells enriched from blood (not recorded which). All receptors derive from a man aged 45-65 years who had recovered from COVID-19.

This chain joins TRBV19 and TRBJ1-4; D may be TRBD1 (5 bases). V was pared by 5 bases and J by 7 bases, with 11 bases between. This CDR3 has 13 amino acids. CDR1 is LNHDA, CDR2 SQIVND, per germline (reference sequence). CDR3 loop: CASSPGLGEKLFF. In nucleotides, the CDR3 is TGTGCCAGTAGTCCAGGGTTAGGTGAAAAACTGTTTTTT.

The rearrangement joins TRBV7-3 to TRBJ2-3; TRBD2 matches 13 bases. CDR3 length: 21 residues. Unmatched junction bases numbered 16, after V lost 0 bases and J lost 4 bases. CDR1 SGHTA and CDR2 FQGTGA come from the germline V gene. CDR3 amino acids: CASSLTGGLGTSGTNPDTQYF. For the CDR3, the DNA is TGTGCCAGCAGCTTAACTGGGGGGCTAGGGACTAGCGGGACCAACCCAGATACGCAGTATTTT.

The chain links TRBV3-1 (or the pseudogene TRBV3-2) to TRBJ2-1, with a possible D match to TRBD1 (5 bases). CDR1 and CDR2 (germline): LGHDT, YNNKEL (reference sequence). The CDR3 is made up of 12 amino acids. V dropped 4 bases and J dropped 5 bases, with 6 bases sitting between them. The CDR3 here is CASSRTNNEQFF. The DNA for the CDR3 is TGTGCCAGCAGCCGGACAAACAATGAGCAGTTCTTC.

The CDR3 nucleotides are TGTGCCAGCTCACCGAATTCAGGGGATGGCTACACCTTC. This sequence encodes CASSPNSGDGYTF. This chain connects TRBV18 to TRBJ1-2, with a tentative D call TRBD1 (6 bases). CDR3 length equals 13 residues. V lost 3 bases to trimming and J lost 6 bases, with 11 bases between them. Germline-derived CDR1 and CDR2 are KGHSH and LQKENI. The full variable domain, in which reference TRBV18 and TRBJ1-2 provide the parts outside the CDR3, is NAGVMQNPRHLVRRRGQEARLRCSPMKGHSHVYWYRQLPEEGLKFMVYLQKENIIDESGMPKERFSAEFPKEGPSILRIQQVVRGDSAAYFCASSPNSGDGYTFGSGTRLTVV.

The chain has TRBV7-6 and TRBJ2-3; 10 bases align to TRBD1. With 2 bases clipped from V and 2 bases from J, the junction kept 7 bases outside the gene matches. Germline assignment: CDR1 SGHVS and CDR2 FNYEAQ. There are 17 residues in the CDR3. This CDR3 is CASSLTSTGGDTDTQYF. The CDR3 DNA reads TGTGCCAGCAGCTTAACATCGACAGGGGGCGACACAGATACGCAGTATTTT. Using reference TRBV7-6 and TRBJ2-3 for the parts outside the CDR3, the full variable domain is GAGVSQSPRYKVTKRGQDVALRCDPISGHVSLYWYRQALGQGPEFLTYFNYEAQQDKSGLPNDRFSAERPEGSISTLTIQRTEQRDSAMYRCASSLTSTGGDTDTQYFGPGTRLTVL.

V and J are TRBV5-6 and TRBJ1-2; D gene uncertain. V lost 1 base to trimming and J lost 2 bases, with 9 bases between them. CDR3 length: 14 residues. Germline V gene data show CDR1 as SGHDT and CDR2 as YYEEEE. The CDR3 DNA sequence: TGTGCCAGCAGCTTGAGGGAGGCCAACTATGGCTACACCTTC. Its translation is CASSLREANYGYTF.

This chain links TRBV14 with TRBJ1-6; D remains unclear. This CDR3 contains 14 residues. Trimming cost V 2 bases and J 10 bases, with 12 bases left between them. CDR1 is SGHDN, CDR2 FVKESK, per germline. The CDR3 loop is CASSQSGIDSPLHF. The CDR3 region has the DNA TGTGCCAGCAGCCAATCCGGGATCGACTCACCCCTCCACTTT.

This clone was recorded once. The chain carries TRBV9 and TRBJ1-1; D gene uncertain. Trimming pared 4 bases from V and 9 bases from J, leaving 22 bases between. The germline CDR1 and CDR2 sequences are SGDLS and YYNGEE. This CDR3 region has 15 residues. The CDR3 region is CASSPTPYTDDQAFF. The CDR3 DNA is TGTGCCAGCAGCCCAACCCCCTATACAGACGATCAAGCTTTCTTT.

This rearrangement joins TRBV11-2 to TRBJ2-7; 12 nucleotides align to TRBD1. The CDR3 contains 14 residues. Germline assignment: CDR1 SGHAT and CDR2 FQNNGV. The junction had 4 bases not matched to a gene; V was cut back by 6 bases and J by 4 bases. In DNA form, the CDR3 reads TGTGCCAGCAGGGGACAGGGGGCAGGGTACGAGCAGTACTTC. Protein sequence: CASRGQGAGYEQYF.

V gene TRBV29-1 combines with J gene TRBJ1-1; D may be TRBD1 (6 bases). V shed 3 bases and J shed 3 bases, with 17 bases lying between them. This CDR3 is built from 15 residues. Germline V gene lookup returns CDR1 SQVTM and CDR2 ANQGSEA. The CDR3 protein is CSVDYTGRVDTEAFF. DNA for the CDR3: TGCAGCGTTGATTACACAGGGAGGGTTGACACTGAAGCTTTCTTT.

J is TRBJ1-3 and V is TRBV5-1; TRBD1 matches at 9 bases. CDR1 and CDR2 (germline): SGHRS, YFSETQ. The CDR3 is made up of 16 amino acids. With 4 bases clipped from V and 4 bases from J, the junction kept 9 bases outside the gene matches. In nucleotides, the CDR3 is TGCGCCAGCAGCGGTGGACAGGGGAGCTTCGGAAACACCATATATTTT. As protein: CASSGGQGSFGNTIYF.

This clone showed up just a few times. This chain joins TRBV12-3 or TRBV12-4 and TRBJ1-2; D is uncertain. Trimming left V 2 bases short and J 0 bases short, with 4 bases between. There are 13 residues in the CDR3. DNA for the CDR3: TGTGCCAGCAGTTTAACAACTAACTATGGCTACACCTTC. Protein product: CASSLTTNYGYTF.

The chain is built from TRBV12-5 and TRBJ1-5; TRBD1 might be the D (6 bases). The CDR3 loop spans 14 amino acids. The germline V gene encodes CDR1 LGHNT and CDR2 FRNRAP. V was pared by 8 bases and J by 0 bases, with 11 bases between. CDR3 in DNA: TGTGCTAGTTCAGGGGCGGATAGCAATCAGCCCCAGCATTTT. Protein product: CASSGADSNQPQHF.

The genes are TRBV5-6 and TRBJ1-5; 11 bases agree with TRBD1. After removal of 1 base from V and 6 bases from J, the junction contained 6 bases not matched to a gene. The CDR3 spans 16 residues. The germline CDR1 and CDR2 sequences are SGHDT and YYEEEE. The CDR3 is CASSLLGQGELQPQHF. The CDR3 DNA is TGTGCCAGCAGCTTGCTGGGACAGGGGGAGCTTCAGCCCCAGCATTTT.

The CDR3 nucleotides read TGTGCCAGCTCACCAGGGGGGAATAACTATGGCTACACCTTC. Its protein product is CASSPGGNNYGYTF. The chain is built from TRBV18 and TRBJ1-2; D is possibly TRBD1 (5 bases). The CDR3 has 14 residues. Germline lookup yields CDR1 KGHSH and CDR2 LQKENI. Trimming removed 2 bases at V and 1 base at J, with 8 bases between.

V gene TRBV5-6 combines with J gene TRBJ1-1, with 8 bases lining up with TRBD1. The V segment lost 5 bases and the J segment 0 bases; nucleotides outside the gene matches: 9. The CDR3 spans 16 residues. Germline values: CDR1 SGHDT, CDR2 YYEEEE. CDR3 in amino acids: CASRPSGTGMNTEAFF. In DNA, the CDR3 is TGTGCCAGCAGGCCCTCCGGGACAGGCATGAACACTGAAGCTTTCTTT.

The V gene is TRBV5-4, the J gene TRBJ1-6, with D possibly TRBD1 on 6 matching bases. The V end lost 0 bases, the J end lost 7 bases, and 8 bases lay between the germline ends. CDR1 SGHNT and CDR2 YYREEE come from the germline V gene (reference sequence). This CDR3 has 14 amino acids. This CDR3 reads CASSLGTGNSPLHF. CDR3 sequence (DNA): TGTGCCAGCAGCTTGGGTACAGGGAATTCACCCCTCCACTTT.

CDR3: CASSLLAGAYEQYF. CDR3 DNA sequence: TGCGCCAGCAGCTTATTAGCGGGGGCCTACGAGCAGTACTTC. The J gene is TRBJ2-7, the V gene TRBV5-1; 9 nucleotides align to TRBD2. This CDR3 comprises 14 residues. V dropped 2 bases and J dropped 2; count of bases not matched to a gene: 2. CDR1 is SGHRS, CDR2 YFSETQ, per germline.

V is TRBV7-2 and J is TRBJ2-3; 9 bases line up with TRBD2. Per germline, CDR1 SGHTA and CDR2 FQGNSA. The CDR3 is made up of 15 amino acids. The V gene end was trimmed by 1 base and the J gene end by 2 bases; junction bases not matched to a gene: 1. This CDR3 reads CASSLERGVTDTQYF. In DNA form, the CDR3 reads TGTGCCAGCAGCTTAGAGCGGGGGGTCACAGATACGCAGTATTTT.

The V call is TRBV5-1, the J call TRBJ1-5; 7 positions match TRBD1. The CDR3 is 15 residues long. V dropped 4 bases and J dropped 8; count of bases not matched to a gene: 12. Germline CDR1 SGHRS, CDR2 YFSETQ. CDR3 DNA sequence: TGCGCCAGCAGCGCCGGACAGGTCCCGAAGGAGCCCCAGCATTTT. Its protein product is CASSAGQVPKEPQHF.

The J gene is TRBJ1-4, the V gene TRBV9; maybe TRBD1 (6 bases). The CDR3 has 15 amino acids. The germline V gene has CDR1 SGDLS and CDR2 YYNGEE. V was trimmed by 4 bases and J by 5 bases, leaving 15 bases between them. The CDR3 here is CASSTQDSLNEKLFF. In nucleotides, the CDR3 is TGTGCCAGCAGCACCCAGGACAGTCTGAATGAAAAACTGTTTTTT.

The rearrangement joins TRBV19 to TRBJ1-4, with D uncertain. Trimming shortened V by 1 base and J by 3 bases, and 9 bases separated the two germline ends. The CDR3 extends over 15 amino acids. The germline V gene encodes CDR1 LNHDA and CDR2 SQIVND (reference sequence). CDR3 bases: TGTGCCAGTAGTATAGGTTCGAGATCTAATGAAAAACTGTTTTTT. Translation: CASSIGSRSNEKLFF.

The V call is TRBV7-2, the J call TRBJ2-5, with D perhaps TRBD2 (6 bases). CDR3 length: 13 amino acids. V was pared by 3 bases and J by 5 bases, with 10 bases between. CDR1 and CDR2 from the germline V gene are SGHTA and FQGNSA. This chain's CDR3 is CASSLGRGETQYF. The CDR3 DNA sequence: TGTGCCAGCAGCTTGGGCCGGGGGGAGACCCAGTACTTC.

The CDR3 spells CASSSQRASSYEQYF. In DNA, the CDR3 is TGTGCCAGCAGCTCCCAGCGGGCGAGCTCCTACGAGCAGTACTTC. The chain links TRBV5-4 to TRBJ2-7; tentative D call: TRBD2 (6 bases). In germline, CDR1 is SGHNT, CDR2 YYREEE (reference sequence). The CDR3 sequence is 15 residues long. V lost 3 bases and J 0 bases, leaving 13 bases between the germline ends.

J is TRBJ2-1 and V is TRBV5-1; D is possibly TRBD2 (5 bases). CDR3 size: 13 residues. Trimming stripped 4 bases from V and 7 bases from J, with 12 bases between. The germline CDR1 and CDR2 sequences are SGHRS and YFSETQ. The CDR3 DNA reads as TGCGCCAGCAGCCCGGAGGTAGGAAATGAGCAGTTCTTC. Protein: CASSPEVGNEQFF.

This chain joins TRBV19 and TRBJ2-7; 10 bases are shared with TRBD1. Trimming at V came to 5 bases and at J to 6 bases, leaving 7 bases not matched to a gene. The CDR3 runs to 14 residues. Germline lookup yields CDR1 LNHDA and CDR2 SQIVND (reference sequence). CDR3 region: CASSPRDRGSEQYF. CDR3 in DNA: TGTGCCAGTAGTCCCCGGGACAGGGGATCCGAGCAGTACTTC.

The V and J genes are TRBV6-5 and TRBJ1-5; 9 bases line up with TRBD1. The J segment lost 6 bases and the V segment lost 5 bases, leaving 5 bases of the junction unmatched. Germline V lookup: CDR1 MNHEY, CDR2 SVGAGI. CDR3 length equals 14 residues. For the CDR3, the DNA is TGTGCCAGCAGTACGACAGGGGGGGTTCAGCCCCAGCATTTT. Protein: CASSTTGGVQPQHF.

The gene calls are TRBV4-1 and TRBJ1-6; tentatively, D is TRBD1 (6 bases). This CDR3 comprises 17 residues. V lost 4 bases to trimming and J lost 0 bases, with 13 bases between them. Germline V gene lookup returns CDR1 MGHRA and CDR2 YSYEKL. The CDR3 protein is CASSRDTSNSYNSPLHF. As DNA, the CDR3 is TGCGCCAGCAGCCGGGACACCAGCAACTCCTATAATTCACCCCTCCACTTT.

The V call is TRBV5-5, the J call TRBJ2-2; the D gene is possibly TRBD2 (8 bases). The ends were cut back, 1 base at V and 5 bases at J, with 15 bases in the middle. This CDR3 has 16 amino acids. Per germline, CDR1 SGHKS and CDR2 YYEKEE (reference sequence). Written as DNA, the CDR3 is TGTGCCAGCAGCTTGAACAGGGGCGGGGGGACCGGGGAGCTGTTTTTT. It encodes CASSLNRGGGTGELFF.